Below, 22 T cell receptor beta chains from the same sample are listed, as sequenced in a study of cytomegalovirus exposure and HLA in healthy donors. Profiled with immunoSEQ multiplex PCR; TCRdb holds only in-frame clones, not every one. Among 82,000 or so clones listed, more than 85% were seen once. Material for sequencing was PBMCs. The receptors were gathered from a man aged 18 to 29 in good health and CMV-seronegative.

The rearrangement links TRBV7-2 to TRBJ2-3; TRBD1 aligns across 9 bases. There are 15 residues in the CDR3. The junction had 7 bases not matched to a gene; V was cut back by 6 bases and J by 3 bases. Germline values: CDR1 SGHTA, CDR2 FQGNSA. The chain's CDR3 is CASSPQGARTDTQYF. CDR3 DNA: TGTGCCAGCAGTCCACAGGGGGCAAGGACAGATACGCAGTATTTT.

This clone was counted a few times. CDR3 nucleotide sequence: TGCGCCAGTGGGGATGGGGACAGGGGGGTCTATGGCTACACCTTC. Its translation is CASGDGDRGVYGYTF. V is TRBV10-2 and J is TRBJ1-2; 11 bases fit TRBD1. Per germline, CDR1 WSHSY and CDR2 SAAADI. Trimming removed 9 bases from V and 4 bases from J; junction bases left unmatched: 10. CDR3 length: 15 amino acids.

V usage is TRBV29-1 and J usage is TRBJ1-4, with D unresolved. Trimming cost V 4 bases and J 8 bases, with 17 bases left between them. The germline gives CDR1 SQVTM, CDR2 ANQGSEA. The CDR3 runs 14 residues. CDR3 sequence reads: CSVGGPEGGEKLFF. DNA for the CDR3: TGCAGCGTTGGAGGTCCGGAAGGTGGAGAAAAACTGTTTTTT.

CDR3 region: CASSNTGTSTDTQYF. CDR3 sequence (DNA): TGTGCCAGCAGCAATACCGGGACTTCCACAGATACGCAGTATTTT. The genes are TRBV5-6 and TRBJ2-3; D possibly corresponds to TRBD2 (6 bases). The V gene lost 4 bases and the J gene lost 2 bases, with 14 bases spanning the gap. Germline assignment: CDR1 SGHDT and CDR2 YYEEEE. The CDR3 runs to 15 residues.

The chain joins TRBV27 to TRBJ1-2; 9 nucleotides align to TRBD1. V trimming: 6 bases; J trimming: 8 bases; junction bases outside the gene matches: 7. Germline V gives CDR1 MNHEY, CDR2 SMNVEV (reference sequence). CDR3 length: 13 residues. The CDR3 is CASRNRQGEGYTF. CDR3 DNA sequence: TGTGCCAGCAGGAACAGACAGGGGGAAGGCTACACCTTC.

V gene TRBV2 combines with J gene TRBJ2-7; D remains unclear. V lost 8 bases and J lost 0, with 5 bases in between. This CDR3 contains 11 residues. Germline CDR1 reads SNHLY; CDR2 reads FYNNEI. The CDR3: CASRVSYEQYF. In DNA, the CDR3 is TGTGCCAGCCGAGTCTCCTACGAGCAGTACTTC.

The gene calls are TRBV5-4 and TRBJ2-6; no reliable D call. Germline V CDR1 and CDR2: SGHNT, YYREEE (reference sequence). The V end was cut by 4 bases, the J end by 0 bases, with 8 bases between. This CDR3 region has 15 residues. CDR3 DNA sequence: TGTGCCAGCAGCCCCGGTGGCTCTGGGGCCAACGTCCTGACTTTC. This encodes CASSPGGSGANVLTF. The complete variable domain, with remaining parts taken from reference TRBV5-4 and TRBJ2-6, reads ETGVTQSPTHLIKTRGQQVTLRCSSQSGHNTVSWYQQALGQGPQFIFQYYREEENGRGNFPPRFSGLQFPNYSSELNVNALELDDSALYLCASSPGGSGANVLTFGAGSRLTVL.

CDR3 loop: CASRTGTSATGAFF. The CDR3 nucleotides read TGTGCCAGCAGAACCGGGACATCGGCAACGGGAGCTTTCTTT. The rearrangement joins TRBV6-5 to TRBJ1-1; D is perhaps TRBD1 (6 bases). V dropped 6 bases and J dropped 10 bases, with 21 bases sitting between them. Germline-derived CDR1 and CDR2 are MNHEY and SVGAGI. The CDR3 spans 14 residues.

The chain links TRBV7-2 to TRBJ2-4; D uncertain. This CDR3 is built from 12 residues. Trimming cost V 3 bases and J 5 bases, with 5 bases left between them. The V gene's germline CDR1 is SGHTA and CDR2 FQGNSA. CDR3 nucleotide sequence: TGTGCCAGCAGCTTTGGGCAAAACATTCAGTACTTC. This encodes CASSFGQNIQYF.

This chain connects TRBV5-1 to TRBJ1-2; TRBD1 aligns across 7 bases. The CDR3 loop spans 15 amino acids. J lost 2 bases, V lost 3 bases, and 7 bases had no gene match. CDR1 is SGHRS, CDR2 YFSETQ, per germline. The DNA for the CDR3 is TGCGCCAGCAGCTCGGTGACAGGGACGAACTATGGCTACACCTTC. Amino acids: CASSSVTGTNYGYTF.

This clone showed up just once. The chain carries TRBV11-2 and TRBJ2-3; 11 bases align to TRBD2. This CDR3 is 16 amino acids long. After removal of 3 bases from V and 3 bases from J, the junction contained 5 bases not matched to a gene. The germline CDR1 and CDR2 sequences are SGHAT and FQNNGV. The CDR3 sequence: CASSLGGLAVTDTQYF. CDR3 bases: TGTGCCAGCAGCTTGGGGGGACTAGCGGTTACAGATACGCAGTATTTT.

This chain uses TRBV27 with TRBJ2-7, with TRBD2 matching 13 bases. Trimming took 3 bases from V and 6 from J; bases not matched to a gene: 2. The V gene's germline CDR1 is MNHEY and CDR2 SMNVEV (reference sequence). This CDR3 has 14 amino acids. The CDR3 region has the DNA TGTGCCAGCAGTTTGGGACTAGCGGGGAGCGAGCAGTACTTC. Amino acids: CASSLGLAGSEQYF.

The chain has TRBV11-2 and TRBJ1-5; D unclear. Germline-derived CDR1 and CDR2 are SGHAT and FQNNGV. The V end lost 1 base, the J end lost 1 base, and 11 bases lay between the germline ends. The CDR3 runs to 16 residues. The DNA of the CDR3 is TGTGCCAGCAGCTTAGTGGAGGGTGTAAGCAATCAGCCCCAGCATTTT. Amino acid sequence: CASSLVEGVSNQPQHF. The full variable domain, in which reference TRBV11-2 and TRBJ1-5 provide the parts outside the CDR3, is EAGVAQSPRYKIIEKRQSVAFWCNPISGHATLYWYQQILGQGPKLLIQFQNNGVVDDSQLPKDRFSAERLKGVDSTLKIQPAKLEDSAVYLCASSLVEGVSNQPQHFGDGTRLSIL.

This sequence joins TRBV5-1 and TRBJ2-3; no reliable D call. Germline assignment: CDR1 SGHRS and CDR2 YFSETQ. Between the trimmed V and J ends, which lost 3 bases and 2 bases, there was a span of 19 bases. This CDR3 has 17 amino acids. CDR3 nucleotide sequence: TGCGCCAGCAGCTCGCCCCGACGAGAGGCGGTCACAGATACGCAGTATTTT. Protein sequence: CASSSPRREAVTDTQYF.

The chain has TRBV10-3 and TRBJ1-2; D not resolved. CDR3 length: 12 residues. Germline CDR1 is ENHRY and CDR2 is SYGVKD. Between the trimmed V and J ends, which lost 2 bases and 6 bases, there was a span of 7 bases. The DNA of the CDR3 is TGTGCCATCAGTGAGGGAGGGAATGGCTACACCTTC. It specifies CAISEGGNGYTF.

The CDR3: CASSLSPGGSLSSYEQYF. The CDR3 nucleotides read TGTGCCAGCTCACTAAGTCCAGGGGGATCCCTGAGCTCCTACGAGCAGTACTTC. This chain uses TRBV18 with TRBJ2-7; 7 nucleotides line up with TRBD1. The CDR3 contains 18 residues. CDR1 is KGHSH and CDR2 is LQKENI in the germline V gene. The V and J ends lost 4 bases and 0 bases, in that order; junction bases with no gene match: 15.

V usage is TRBV18 and J usage is TRBJ2-1, with a weak D call TRBD1 (6 bases). Germline V gene lookup returns CDR1 KGHSH and CDR2 LQKENI. The CDR3 is 15 residues long. V lost 2 bases and J lost 0, with 8 bases in between. The CDR3 DNA is TGTGCCAGCTCACCAGAGGACAGCTCCTACAATGAGCAGTTCTTC. Amino acid sequence: CASSPEDSSYNEQFF.

The rearrangement links TRBV5-1 to TRBJ2-1, with unresolved D. Germline lookup yields CDR1 SGHRS and CDR2 YFSETQ. There are 14 residues in the CDR3. With 0 bases removed from V and 8 bases from J, the gap between germline ends came to 12 bases. The CDR3 here is CASSLGGFSDEQFF. CDR3 nucleotides: TGCGCCAGCAGCTTGGGAGGATTCAGCGATGAGCAGTTCTTC.

The chain couples TRBV13 to TRBJ2-1; 8 bases agree with TRBD2. The CDR3 has 16 residues. Germline-derived CDR1 and CDR2 are PRHDT and FYEKMQ (reference sequence). Losses at the gene ends were 4 bases for V and 4 bases for J; bases not matched to a gene: 9. CDR3 residues: CASSSAGTRGYNEQFF. In nucleotides, the CDR3 is TGTGCCAGCAGCTCCGCCGGGACTAGGGGATACAATGAGCAGTTCTTC.

The J gene is TRBJ2-1, the V gene TRBV13; a possible D gene is TRBD2 (6 bases). The V gene lost 4 bases and the J gene lost 8 bases, with 12 bases spanning the gap. Germline-derived CDR1 and CDR2 are PRHDT and FYEKMQ (reference sequence). CDR3 size: 13 residues. CDR3: CASSSREFYEQFF. CDR3 nucleotide sequence: TGTGCCAGCAGCTCCCGGGAGTTTTATGAGCAGTTCTTC.

This clone was seen a single time. J is TRBJ2-7 and V is TRBV19, with no clear D. CDR3 length equals 13 residues. Trimming stripped 3 bases from V and 0 bases from J, with 6 bases between. Germline values: CDR1 LNHDA, CDR2 SQIVND (reference sequence). The CDR3 reads CASSIASSYEQYF. CDR3 bases: TGTGCCAGTAGTATCGCGAGCTCCTACGAGCAGTACTTC.

The chain is built from TRBV30 and TRBJ1-1; 8 nucleotides align to TRBD1. The CDR3 is 15 amino acids. J gave up 5 bases and V 2 bases, and 10 bases lay outside the gene matches. Germline-derived CDR1 and CDR2 are GTSNPN and SVGIG (reference sequence). CDR3 in amino acids: CAWSRRTGPRTEAFF. CDR3 DNA: TGTGCCTGGAGTCGCCGGACAGGGCCGCGTACTGAAGCTTTCTTT.